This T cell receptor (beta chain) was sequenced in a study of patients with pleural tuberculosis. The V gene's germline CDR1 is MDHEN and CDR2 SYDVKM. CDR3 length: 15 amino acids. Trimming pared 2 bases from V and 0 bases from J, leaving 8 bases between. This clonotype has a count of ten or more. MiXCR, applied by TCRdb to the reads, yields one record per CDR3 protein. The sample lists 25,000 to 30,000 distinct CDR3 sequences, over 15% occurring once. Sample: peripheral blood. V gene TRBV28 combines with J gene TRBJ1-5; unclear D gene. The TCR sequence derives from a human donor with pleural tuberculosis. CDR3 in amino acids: CASSLDGDSNQPQHF. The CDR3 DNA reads TGTGCCAGCAGTTTAGACGGAGATAGCAATCAGCCCCAGCATTTT.